These 24 T cell receptor beta chains were sequenced from one sample in a study of identical twins. Using its own MiXCR run on the 5' RACE reads, TCRdb lists one record per CDR3 protein. The table has 200,000 to 250,000 distinct CDR3 sequences, 5.5% to 7% seen once. A further study also used this sample, focusing on yellow fever vaccine responses in identical twins.

Material: memory (CD45RO+) T cells sorted from blood. The receptor set was obtained from a woman aged 18-29 years in good health.

In its sample, this clonotype was seen a few times. V is TRBV7-3 and J is TRBJ2-1, with D perhaps TRBD1 (6 bases). Trimming pared 8 bases from V and 3 bases from J, leaving 14 bases between. CDR1 is SGHTA, CDR2 FQGTGA, per germline. This CDR3 contains 14 residues. CDR3 in amino acids: CASGPGQNYNEQFF. Here the CDR3 DNA reads TGTGCCAGCGGGCCCGGACAGAACTACAATGAGCAGTTCTTC.

This clonotype occurred a few times. The chain has TRBV13 and TRBJ2-3, with a tentative D call TRBD2 (5 bases). Germline CDR1 and CDR2: PRHDT and FYEKMQ (reference sequence). The V end lost 1 base, the J end lost 2 bases, and 16 bases lay between the germline ends. The CDR3 runs to 17 residues. CDR3 in DNA: TGTGCCAGCAGCTTAGCGGCAGAGACTAAATTCACAGATACGCAGTATTTT. Translating it yields CASSLAAETKFTDTQYF.

This clonotype was observed at least ten times. V gene TRBV5-5 combines with J gene TRBJ2-5; the D gene could be TRBD1 or TRBD2 (5 bases each). CDR1 and CDR2 from the germline V gene are SGHKS and YYEKEE (reference sequence). The CDR3 is made up of 14 amino acids. Trimming pared 6 bases from V and 4 bases from J, leaving 16 bases between. CDR3 coding DNA: TGTGCCAGCACTCTGGGGACGGGCCGAGAGACCCAGTACTTC. This sequence encodes CASTLGTGRETQYF.

In the case of this clonotype: This may come from a read error, since a much larger clone is one base off. The chain is built from TRBV9 and TRBJ2-3; tentative D call: TRBD1 (6 bases). This CDR3 is built from 16 residues. Germline V gene data show CDR1 as SGDLS and CDR2 as YYNGEE. The chain's CDR3 is CASSVAPGQSTDTQNF. CDR3 in DNA: TGTGCCAGCAGCGTAGCTCCGGGACAAAGCACAGATACGCAGAATTTT.

The chain recombines TRBV7-2 with TRBJ2-1; tentative D call: TRBD2 (6 bases). V was cut by 2 bases and J by 8 bases, with 10 bases left in between. In germline, CDR1 is SGHTA, CDR2 FQGNSA. The CDR3 is 13 residues long. CDR3 in amino acids: CASSLWGEDEQFF. Here the CDR3 DNA reads TGTGCCAGCAGCTTATGGGGGGAAGATGAGCAGTTCTTC.

The chain uses TRBV5-1 and TRBJ2-7; 9 bases fit TRBD1. The CDR3 spans 16 residues. Germline-derived CDR1 and CDR2 are SGHRS and YFSETQ. V lost 1 base to trimming and J lost 2 bases; unmatched junction nucleotides: 7. CDR3 loop: CASSLPKQGATYEQYF. The CDR3 nucleotides read TGCGCCAGCAGCTTGCCCAAACAGGGGGCGACCTACGAGCAGTACTTC.

The chain links TRBV3-1 to TRBJ2-5, with 10 positions matching TRBD2. The germline V gene has CDR1 LGHDT and CDR2 YNNKEL (reference sequence). The trim removed 5 bases at V and 4 bases at J, leaving 19 bases unmatched. The CDR3 spans 19 residues. CDR3 nucleotide sequence: TGTGCCAGCAGCGTAAGATTTGCGGCTAGCGGGAGAATCGCAGAGACCCAGTACTTC. It translates to CASSVRFAASGRIAETQYF.

The chain recombines TRBV5-1 with TRBJ2-5; unclear D gene. This CDR3 region has 13 residues. The germline CDR1 and CDR2 sequences are SGHRS and YFSETQ. Trimming stripped 4 bases from V and 3 bases from J, with 10 bases between. CDR3 nucleotides: TGCGCCAGCAGCATGAGACATGAAGAGACCCAGTACTTC. Its translation: CASSMRHEETQYF.

V gene TRBV7-2 combines with J gene TRBJ2-1; 8 bases are a match to TRBD2. Germline CDR1 SGHTA, CDR2 FQGNSA. The CDR3 length is 14 residues. V shed 2 bases and J 4 bases; nucleotides not matched to a gene: 1. CDR3 sequence: CASSLPGGYNEQFF. In DNA, the CDR3 is TGTGCCAGCAGCTTACCGGGAGGGTACAATGAGCAGTTCTTC.

This clonotype has at least ten counts. This chain uses TRBV12-3 or TRBV12-4 with TRBJ2-2; 8 nucleotides agree with TRBD2. This CDR3 comprises 18 residues. The ends lost 0 bases at V and 4 bases at J; junction bases unmatched: 10. This chain's CDR3 is CASSLALGSGVLTGELFF. DNA for the CDR3: TGTGCCAGCAGTTTAGCGCTGGGTAGCGGGGTGCTCACCGGGGAGCTGTTTTTT.

The chain has TRBV20-1 and TRBJ2-3; 8 bases match TRBD1. CDR1 and CDR2 (germline): DFQATT, SNEGSKA (reference sequence). The CDR3 runs 15 residues. The junction had 10 bases not matched to a gene; V was cut back by 6 bases and J by 2 bases. Written as DNA, the CDR3 is TGCAGTGCCAGACCAGGGGGCCCACACACAGATACGCAGTATTTT. Amino acid sequence: CSARPGGPHTDTQYF.

This clonotype was counted many times. The rearrangement uses TRBV4-1 and TRBJ2-3; D is possibly TRBD2 (5 bases). Germline V CDR1 and CDR2: MGHRA, YSYEKL. This CDR3 is built from 16 residues. Trimming removed 0 bases at V and 0 bases at J, with 10 bases between. CDR3 amino acids: CASSQDFGLSTDTQYF. The CDR3 nucleotides are TGCGCCAGCAGCCAAGATTTCGGACTTAGCACAGATACGCAGTATTTT.

This clonotype was recorded many times. The V gene is TRBV12-3 or TRBV12-4, the J gene TRBJ2-5; D unresolved. This CDR3 is built from 11 residues. V dropped 6 bases and J dropped 5 bases, with 7 bases sitting between them. CDR3 in amino acids: CASSLFETQYF. CDR3 DNA: TGTGCCAGCAGCCTATTCGAGACCCAGTACTTC.

In its sample, this clonotype was seen a few times. CDR3 sequence: CASSPVWKSYNEQFF. For the CDR3, the DNA is TGTGCCAGCAGCCCGGTTTGGAAATCCTACAATGAGCAGTTCTTC. The chain combines TRBV11-1 with TRBJ2-1; D is unclear. CDR3 size: 15 residues. Germline values: CDR1 SGHAT, CDR2 FQDESV (reference sequence). V was clipped by 5 bases and J by 1 base, with 12 bases between them.

The chain combines TRBV4-1 with TRBJ2-3; D gene unclear. There are 16 residues in the CDR3. In germline, CDR1 is MGHRA, CDR2 YSYEKL. Trimming shortened V by 4 bases and J by 0 bases, and 14 bases separated the two germline ends. CDR3 sequence reads: CASSPQEFTSTDTQYF. In DNA form, the CDR3 reads TGCGCCAGCAGCCCCCAAGAATTTACTAGCACAGATACGCAGTATTTT.

The chain carries TRBV18 and TRBJ1-1; 7 bases are a match to TRBD1. This CDR3 is 15 amino acids long. CDR1 is KGHSH and CDR2 is LQKENI in the germline V gene. V was clipped by 5 bases and J by 1 base; unmatched bases: 7. The CDR3 sequence is CASSSGTGANTEAFF. In DNA form, the CDR3 reads TGTGCCAGCTCATCAGGTACAGGGGCGAACACTGAAGCTTTCTTT.

This clonotype occurred a few times. The chain joins TRBV4-1 to TRBJ2-1; 11 nucleotides agree with TRBD2. The CDR3 covers 17 residues. V was clipped by 1 base and J by 6 bases; unmatched bases: 8. Germline V gene sequence: CDR1 MGHRA, CDR2 YSYEKL. CDR3 loop: CASSQGWLAGGGNEQFF. CDR3 bases: TGCGCCAGCAGCCAAGGCTGGCTAGCGGGGGGAGGCAATGAGCAGTTCTTC.

This clonotype was detected ten times or more. The chain recombines TRBV25-1 with TRBJ2-1; TRBD1 matches at 12 bases. CDR1 is MGHDK, CDR2 SYGVNS, per germline. This CDR3 is 16 amino acids long. The J segment lost 9 bases and the V segment lost 3 bases, leaving 9 bases of the junction unmatched. CDR3 in DNA: TGTGCCAGCAGTGATCCCCCGGGACAGGGGGCACTTGAGCAGTTCTTC. Its translation: CASSDPPGQGALEQFF.

The chain carries TRBV21-1 and TRBJ2-3; the D call TRBD1 from the table was never checked on the DNA. TRBV21-1 is labeled a pseudogene. The CDR3 consists of 15 residues. CDR3 loop: CASSNGTPSTDTQYF. CDR3 DNA: TGTGCTAGCAGCAACGGGACCCCTAGCACAGATACGCAGTATTTT.

This clonotype came up a few times. The chain uses TRBV28 and TRBJ1-4, with 10 bases identical to TRBD1. Germline trimming cut 8 bases from V and 5 bases from J; bases unmatched to any gene: 11. This CDR3 has 16 amino acids. CDR1 is MDHEN and CDR2 is SYDVKM in the germline V gene. CDR3 protein: CASGSTPGQGNEKLFF. In nucleotides, the CDR3 is TGTGCCAGCGGATCCACACCGGGACAGGGGAATGAAAAACTGTTTTTT. Variable domain in full (rest from reference TRBV28 and TRBJ1-4): DVKVTQSSRYLVKRTGEKVFLECVQDMDHENMFWYRQDPGLGLRLIYFSYDVKMKEKGDIPEGYSVSREKKERFSLILESASTNQTSMYLCASGSTPGQGNEKLFFGSGTQLSVL.

This clonotype was found a few times. The chain is built from TRBV6-5 and TRBJ2-5, with D unresolved. Germline V gene data show CDR1 as MNHEY and CDR2 as SVGAGI. The CDR3 loop spans 14 amino acids. The V end was cut by 0 bases, the J end by 4 bases, with 9 bases between. The CDR3 bases are TGTGCCAGCAGTTACTCGTTTTTGGGAGAGACCCAGTACTTC. Amino acid sequence: CASSYSFLGETQYF.

The rearrangement joins TRBV19 to TRBJ2-2; 9 bases line up with TRBD1. The CDR3 contains 15 residues. V was pared by 6 bases and J by 4 bases, with 6 bases of the junction left unmatched. Germline CDR1 is LNHDA and CDR2 is SQIVND (reference sequence). The CDR3 DNA sequence: TGTGCCAGTAGGGTGACAGGGGGTTCCACCGGGGAGCTGTTTTTT. Translating it yields CASRVTGGSTGELFF. Filled out from reference TRBV19 and TRBJ2-2, the complete variable domain reads DGGITQSPKYLFRKEGQNVTLSCEQNLNHDAMYWYRQDPGQGLRLIYYSQIVNDFQKGDIAEGYSVSREKKESFPLTVTSAQKNPTAFYLCASRVTGGSTGELFFGEGSRLTVL.

This clonotype has just a few counts. This chain's CDR3 is CASSPRLPGVYETQYF. The DNA for the CDR3 is TGCGCCAGCAGCCCGAGACTCCCGGGGGTTTATGAGACCCAGTACTTC. This rearrangement joins TRBV5-1 to TRBJ2-5; tentatively, D is TRBD2 (6 bases). The germline V and J ends were trimmed by 4 bases and 5 bases, with 21 bases remaining between them. The CDR3 is made up of 16 amino acids. CDR1 and CDR2 from the germline V gene are SGHRS and YFSETQ.

The chain is built from TRBV20-1 and TRBJ2-1; D gene ambiguous. Germline CDR1 is DFQATT and CDR2 is SNEGSKA (reference sequence). Trimming left V 5 bases short and J 10 bases short, with 15 bases between. There are 12 residues in the CDR3. CDR3 nucleotide sequence: TGCAGTGCTGACGCCCTCGGTATCGAGCAGTTCTTC. Translated, it gives CSADALGIEQFF.